The 25 T cell receptor beta chains below all came from one sample that was sequenced in a study of shared clonotypes between healthy human individuals. Sequencing used immunoSEQ multiplex PCR; TCRdb keeps in-frame clones, though not all of them. The sample consists of some 500,000 clones, 60% to 80% of them appearing once. Material: PBMCs. These receptors were collected from a woman aged 40 to 49 in good health. Some clones in this sample may be carry-over from other donors' samples.

On this clone: A read error may produce the germline difference seen at one junction end. This same CDR3 is encoded by further DNA sequences in the sample. The chain uses TRBV5-1 and TRBJ1-1, with 9 bases aligning to TRBD1. Germline loops: CDR1 SGHRS, CDR2 YFSETQ. The CDR3 has 19 residues. The CDR3, as DNA: TGCGCTAGCAGCTTGGCACCGGGACAGGGTACGGTTGGCAGCACTGAAGCTTTCTTT. Protein product: CASSLAPGQGTVGSTEAFF.

As for this clone: A far larger clone is just one base off, so this is likely a read error. The chain uses TRBV7-3 and TRBJ1-1; no reliable D call. The CDR3 length is 12 residues. From germline, CDR1 is SGHTA and CDR2 FQGTGA. CDR3 sequence: CASSIGNTEALF. For the CDR3, the DNA is TGTGCCAGCAGTATAGGGAACACTGAAGCTCTCTTT.

V gene TRBV28 combines with J gene TRBJ1-5; TRBD1 aligns across 7 bases. The CDR3 runs to 14 residues. V lost 5 bases, J lost 9 bases, and 10 bases stayed unmatched. The V gene's germline CDR1 is MDHEN and CDR2 SYDVKM. The CDR3 nucleotides are TGTGCCAGCAGTACAAATCCGACAGGGCCGCCCCAGCATTTT. Its translation is CASSTNPTGPPQHF.

The chain joins TRBV9 to TRBJ2-3; D gene ambiguous. V was shortened by 4 bases and J by 5 bases, with 5 bases between the two germline ends. The length of the CDR3 is 11 residues. CDR1 is SGDLS, CDR2 YYNGEE, per germline. The CDR3 reads CASSLKDTQYF. In DNA, the CDR3 is TGTGCCAGCAGCCTCAAAGATACGCAGTATTTT. Supplemented by reference TRBV9 and TRBJ2-3, the full variable domain reads DSGVTQTPKHLITATGQRVTLRCSPRSGDLSVYWYQQSLDQGLQFLIQYYNGEERAKGNILERFSAQQFPDLHSELNLSSLELGDSALYFCASSLKDTQYFGPGTRLTVL.

The CDR3 sequence: CASSVRTVTLDEQYF. CDR3 nucleotides: TGCGCCAGCAGTGTCCGGACTGTCACTCTGGACGAGCAGTACTTC. The chain combines TRBV10-1 with TRBJ2-7; D is perhaps TRBD2 (5 bases). Trimming shortened V by 4 bases and J by 5 bases, and 18 bases separated the two germline ends. The CDR3 spans 15 residues. Germline CDR1 WNHNN, CDR2 SYGVQD (reference sequence).

The CDR3 nucleotides are TGTGCCAGCAGCTTAGACGCAGGCACAGATACGCAGTATTTT. Protein: CASSLDAGTDTQYF. The chain links TRBV7-2 to TRBJ2-3, with D unclear. Germline V lookup: CDR1 SGHTA, CDR2 FQGNSA. Trimming stripped 1 base from V and 1 base from J, with 6 bases between. The CDR3 spans 14 residues.

The chain is built from TRBV7-3 and TRBJ2-7, with D possibly TRBD1 on 6 matching bases. The CDR3 has 17 amino acids. CDR1 and CDR2 (germline): SGHTA, FQGTGA. V lost 2 bases and J lost 0, with 17 bases in between. The CDR3 DNA reads TGTGCCAGCAGCTTAGAGGGGGTGGGAACGTACTCCTACGAGCAGTACTTC. Translating it yields CASSLEGVGTYSYEQYF.

The genes are TRBV4-2 and TRBJ2-3; TRBD2 might be the D (5 bases). This CDR3 has 13 residues. V shed 0 bases and J shed 8 bases, with 9 bases lying between them. Per germline, CDR1 LGHNA and CDR2 YNFKEQ. DNA of the CDR3: TGTGCCAGCAGCCAAGATCGGACTTCTACGCAGTATTTT. It encodes CASSQDRTSTQYF.

This rearrangement joins TRBV27 to TRBJ1-2, with TRBD1 identical over 12 bases. The V and J ends lost 6 bases and 3 bases, in that order; junction bases with no gene match: 2. The CDR3 length is 14 residues. Germline V CDR1 and CDR2: MNHEY, SMNVEV (reference sequence). CDR3 nucleotides: TGTGCCAGCAGGGGGACAGGGGGCTACTATGGCTACACCTTC. It specifies CASRGTGGYYGYTF.

The rearrangement uses TRBV18 and TRBJ2-7; weak D call: TRBD1 (6 bases). This CDR3 is built from 14 residues. In germline, CDR1 is KGHSH, CDR2 LQKENI. V lost 3 bases to trimming and J lost 5 bases, with 14 bases between them. CDR3 sequence (DNA): TGTGCCAGCTCACCGGCAGGGGATATCCACGAGCAGTACTTC. Residues: CASSPAGDIHEQYF.

Comment on this clone: It differs at one base from a far larger clone, so likely a read error. Other DNA sequences in the sample encode the same CDR3. The chain has TRBV5-4 and TRBJ2-3, with D possibly matching TRBD2 (6 bases). The germline CDR1 and CDR2 sequences are SGHNT and YYREEE (reference sequence). The CDR3 runs 16 residues. Here the CDR3 DNA reads TGTGCCAGCAGCCGTGGCTCCGGGGGTAGCACAGATACGCAGTATTTC. Residues: CASSRGSGGSTDTQYF.

This chain connects TRBV19 to TRBJ1-1, with 9 bases matching TRBD1. CDR1 and CDR2 (germline): LNHDA, SQIVND (reference sequence). The CDR3 is 16 residues long. Trimming cost V 3 bases and J 2 bases; bases outside gene matches: 7. The CDR3 coding sequence is TGTGCCAGTAGTATTCCCGGGACAGGGCCTAACACTGAAGCTTTCTTT. Protein product: CASSIPGTGPNTEAFF.

CDR3 nucleotides: TGTGCCTGGAGCCCTTTTATGGACACTGAAGCTTTCTTT. This encodes CAWSPFMDTEAFF. The V and J genes are TRBV30 and TRBJ1-1; no reliable D call. The germline gives CDR1 GTSNPN, CDR2 SVGIG (reference sequence). The ends were cut back, 3 bases at V and 3 bases at J, with 11 bases in the middle. CDR3 size: 13 residues.

This clone showed up many times. The chain links TRBV10-3 to TRBJ2-1; D is undetermined. CDR1 is ENHRY, CDR2 SYGVKD, per germline. CDR3 size: 13 residues. Trimming removed 1 base from V and 6 bases from J, with 7 bases in between. CDR3 region: CAISEYGPNEQFF. CDR3 DNA sequence: TGTGCCATCAGTGAGTATGGACCCAATGAGCAGTTCTTC.

The rearrangement uses TRBV11-2 and TRBJ2-7; D not certain. The germline V gene has CDR1 SGHAT and CDR2 FQNNGV. Between the trimmed V and J ends, which lost 0 bases and 1 base, there was a span of 10 bases. CDR3 length equals 15 residues. The CDR3: CASSLDPGRSYEQYF. The CDR3 DNA follows: TGTGCCAGCAGCTTAGACCCAGGCCGTTCCTACGAGCAGTACTTC.

Only one count was recorded for this clone. CDR3 sequence reads: CASSPAARGQGTGGSYEQYF. The CDR3 DNA sequence: TGTGCCAGCAGCCCCGCGGCTAGGGGACAGGGGACCGGAGGGTCCTACGAGCAGTACTTC. The genes are TRBV27 and TRBJ2-7; 10 nucleotides match TRBD1. The CDR3 is made up of 20 amino acids. Germline CDR1 is MNHEY and CDR2 is SMNVEV (reference sequence). Trimming cost V 6 bases and J 1 base; bases outside gene matches: 21.

The chain couples TRBV6-1 to TRBJ1-1; D not resolved. The germline V and J ends were trimmed by 3 bases and 5 bases, with 13 bases remaining between them. Germline CDR1 and CDR2: MNHNS and SASEGT. The CDR3 extends over 14 amino acids. The CDR3 is CASSDYRAGTEAFF. CDR3 bases: TGTGCCAGCAGTGATTATCGAGCCGGGACTGAAGCTTTCTTT.

Remarks on this clone: A read error is possible here, since a much larger clone lies one base away. The chain employs TRBV7-9 and TRBJ2-7; weak D call: TRBD1 (6 bases). This CDR3 spans 13 amino acids. Germline CDR1 and CDR2: SEHNR and FQNEAQ (reference sequence). Trimming removed 11 bases at V and 6 bases at J, with 20 bases between. CDR3 sequence reads: CAGGRGRGREQYF. CDR3 in DNA: TGTGCCGGGGGCCGGGGCAGGGGCCGCGAGCAGTACTTC.

Concerning this clone itself: Other DNA sequences in this specimen translate into the identical CDR3. V usage is TRBV9 and J usage is TRBJ2-1; D remains ambiguous. The CDR3 is 15 amino acids. V was cut by 0 bases and J by 1 base, with 8 bases left in between. Germline CDR1 SGDLS, CDR2 YYNGEE. The CDR3, as DNA: TGTGCCAGCAGCGTAGAGTGGGATTCCTACAATGAGCAGTTCTTC. It yields the protein CASSVEWDSYNEQFF.

There are a few counts of this clone. The V and J genes are TRBV6-5 and TRBJ2-7; 13 bases align to TRBD2. CDR1 is MNHEY, CDR2 SVGAGI, per germline. V lost 4 bases and J lost 6; bases outside the gene matches: 6. This CDR3 spans 15 amino acids. The CDR3 DNA is TGTGCCAGCAGTTCGATTACTAGCGGGAGGGCCGAGCAGTACTTC. It is translated as CASSSITSGRAEQYF.

The chain links TRBV2 to TRBJ1-2, with 10 bases identical to TRBD1. Per germline, CDR1 SNHLY and CDR2 FYNNEI. This CDR3 spans 12 amino acids. Losses at the gene ends were 11 bases for V and 4 bases for J; bases not matched to a gene: 4. The CDR3 is CASWTGGYGYTF. CDR3 nucleotide sequence: TGTGCCTCTTGGACAGGGGGCTATGGCTACACCTTC.

The V call is TRBV4-1, the J call TRBJ2-1; TRBD2 agrees at 9 bases. CDR1 MGHRA and CDR2 YSYEKL come from the germline V gene. V was clipped by 4 bases and J by 4 bases; unmatched bases: 5. The CDR3 has 15 amino acids. The DNA of the CDR3 is TGCGCCAGCAGCCGTAGCGGGAGCGGGTACAATGAGCAGTTCTTC. The encoded protein is CASSRSGSGYNEQFF.

The gene calls are TRBV4-1 and TRBJ1-2; no reliable D call. Trimming stripped 4 bases from V and 5 bases from J, with 14 bases between. CDR1 and CDR2 from the germline V gene are MGHRA and YSYEKL. This CDR3 is 14 amino acids long. CDR3 nucleotides: TGCGCCAGCAGCCCCGGACCCGCGAAATATGGCTACACCTTC. Encoded protein: CASSPGPAKYGYTF.

The rearrangement links TRBV7-8 to TRBJ2-1; D ambiguous. The CDR3 is 13 amino acids. V lost 2 bases and J lost 6, with 8 bases in between. Looked up from germline, CDR1 is SGHVS and CDR2 is FQNEAQ. As DNA, the CDR3 is TGTGCCAGCAGCTTAAATCAGATCAATGAGCAGTTCTTC. This codes for CASSLNQINEQFF.

This chain joins TRBV4-1 and TRBJ1-2; 11 nucleotides align to TRBD1. The junction had 12 bases not matched to a gene; V was cut back by 7 bases and J by 8 bases. CDR3 length: 15 amino acids. Per germline, CDR1 MGHRA and CDR2 YSYEKL. The CDR3 bases are TGCGCCAGCAAGGGGGTGGGACAGGGGGGAGGAGGCTACACCTTC. Protein sequence: CASKGVGQGGGGYTF.